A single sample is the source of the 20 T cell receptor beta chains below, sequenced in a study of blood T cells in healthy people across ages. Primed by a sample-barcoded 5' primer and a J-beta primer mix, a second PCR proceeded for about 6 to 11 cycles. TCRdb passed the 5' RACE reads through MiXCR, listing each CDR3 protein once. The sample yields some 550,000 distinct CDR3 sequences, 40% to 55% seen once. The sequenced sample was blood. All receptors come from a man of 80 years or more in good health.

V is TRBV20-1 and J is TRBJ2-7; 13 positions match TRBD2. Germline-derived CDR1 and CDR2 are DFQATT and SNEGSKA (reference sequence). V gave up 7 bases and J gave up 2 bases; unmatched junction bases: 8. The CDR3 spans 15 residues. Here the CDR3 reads CSVTGLAGRTYEQYF. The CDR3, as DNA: TGCAGTGTGACGGGACTAGCGGGGCGGACCTACGAGCAGTACTTC.

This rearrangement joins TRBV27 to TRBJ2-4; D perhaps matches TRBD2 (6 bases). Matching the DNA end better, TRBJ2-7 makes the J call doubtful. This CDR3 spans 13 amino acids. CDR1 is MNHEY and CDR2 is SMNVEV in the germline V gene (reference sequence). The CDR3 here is CASIHGLPYEQYF. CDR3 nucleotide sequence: TGTGCCAGCATTCACGGACTACCCTACGAGCAGTACTTC.

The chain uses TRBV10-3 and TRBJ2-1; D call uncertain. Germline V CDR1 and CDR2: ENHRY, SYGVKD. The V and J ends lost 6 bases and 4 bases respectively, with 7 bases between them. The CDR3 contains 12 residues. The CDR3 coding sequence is TGTGCCATCAGGACGGAATACAATGAGCAGTTCTTC. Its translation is CAIRTEYNEQFF.

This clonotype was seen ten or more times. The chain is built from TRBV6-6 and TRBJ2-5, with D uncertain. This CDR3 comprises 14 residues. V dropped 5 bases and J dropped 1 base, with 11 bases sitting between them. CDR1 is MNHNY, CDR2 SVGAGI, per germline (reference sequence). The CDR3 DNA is TGTGCCAGCAGTCAGCTAACTCTCCAAGAGACCCAGTACTTC. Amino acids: CASSQLTLQETQYF.

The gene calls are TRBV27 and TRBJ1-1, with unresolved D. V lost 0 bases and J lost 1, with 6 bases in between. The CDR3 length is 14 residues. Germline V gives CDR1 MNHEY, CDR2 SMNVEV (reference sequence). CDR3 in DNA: TGTGCCAGCAGTTTATCAAGAGCGAACACTGAAGCTTTCTTT. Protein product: CASSLSRANTEAFF.

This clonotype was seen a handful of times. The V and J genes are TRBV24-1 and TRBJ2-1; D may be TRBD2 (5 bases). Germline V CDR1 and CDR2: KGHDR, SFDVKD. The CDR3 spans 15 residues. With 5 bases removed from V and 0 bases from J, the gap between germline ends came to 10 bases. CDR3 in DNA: TGTGCCACCAGTGGAGATGGAGGCTCCTACAATGAGCAGTTCTTC. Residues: CATSGDGGSYNEQFF.

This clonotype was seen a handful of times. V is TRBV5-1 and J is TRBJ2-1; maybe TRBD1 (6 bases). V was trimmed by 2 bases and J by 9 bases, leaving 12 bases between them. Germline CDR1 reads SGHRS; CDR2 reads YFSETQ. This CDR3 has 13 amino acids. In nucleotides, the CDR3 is TGCGCCAGCAGCTTACAGGGTTTGTCTGAGCAGTTCTTC. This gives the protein CASSLQGLSEQFF.

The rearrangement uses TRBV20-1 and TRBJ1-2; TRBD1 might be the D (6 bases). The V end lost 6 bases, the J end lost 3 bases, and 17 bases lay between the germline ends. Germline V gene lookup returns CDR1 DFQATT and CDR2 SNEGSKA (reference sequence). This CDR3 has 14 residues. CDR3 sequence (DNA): TGCAGTGCCCCACGGGGGGCGCTTGACTATGGCTACACCTTC. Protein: CSAPRGALDYGYTF.

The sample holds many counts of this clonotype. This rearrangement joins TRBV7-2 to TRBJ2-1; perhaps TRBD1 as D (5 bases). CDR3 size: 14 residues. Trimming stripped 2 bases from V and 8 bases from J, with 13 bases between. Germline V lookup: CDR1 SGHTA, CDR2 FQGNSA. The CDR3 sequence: CASSLYRSRDEQFF. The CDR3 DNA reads TGTGCCAGCAGCTTATACAGGTCCAGGGATGAGCAGTTCTTC.

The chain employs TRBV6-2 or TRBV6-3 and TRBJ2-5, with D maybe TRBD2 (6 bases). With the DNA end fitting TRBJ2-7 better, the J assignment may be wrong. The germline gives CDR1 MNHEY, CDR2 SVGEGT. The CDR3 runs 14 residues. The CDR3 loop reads CASGVGGLSYEQYF. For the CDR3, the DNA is TGTGCCAGCGGGGTCGGGGGTCTAAGCTACGAGCAGTACTTC.

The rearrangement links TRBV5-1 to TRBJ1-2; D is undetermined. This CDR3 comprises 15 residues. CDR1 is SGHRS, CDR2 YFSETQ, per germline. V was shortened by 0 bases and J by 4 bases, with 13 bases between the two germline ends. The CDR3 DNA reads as TGCGCCAGCAGCTTGGTGCCCGCTAGACCCTATGGCTACACCTTC. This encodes CASSLVPARPYGYTF. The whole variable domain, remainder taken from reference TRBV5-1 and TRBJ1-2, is KAGVTQTPRYLIKTRGQQVTLSCSPISGHRSVSWYQQTPGQGLQFLFEYFSETQRNKGNFPGRFSGRQFSNSRSEMNVSTLELGDSALYLCASSLVPARPYGYTFGSGTRLTVV.

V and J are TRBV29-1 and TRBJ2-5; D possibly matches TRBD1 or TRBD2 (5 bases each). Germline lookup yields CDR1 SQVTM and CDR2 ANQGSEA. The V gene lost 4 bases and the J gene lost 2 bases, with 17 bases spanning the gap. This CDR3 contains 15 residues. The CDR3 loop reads CSVAPPGREQETQYF. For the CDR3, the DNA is TGCAGCGTTGCACCGCCGGGACGAGAGCAAGAGACCCAGTACTTC.

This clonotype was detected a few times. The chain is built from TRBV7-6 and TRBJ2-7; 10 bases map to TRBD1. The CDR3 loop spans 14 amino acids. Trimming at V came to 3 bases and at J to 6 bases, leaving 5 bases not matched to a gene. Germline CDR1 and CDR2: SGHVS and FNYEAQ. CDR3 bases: TGTGCCAGCAGCTTGACGGGACAGGGGTTCGAGCAGTACTTC. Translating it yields CASSLTGQGFEQYF.

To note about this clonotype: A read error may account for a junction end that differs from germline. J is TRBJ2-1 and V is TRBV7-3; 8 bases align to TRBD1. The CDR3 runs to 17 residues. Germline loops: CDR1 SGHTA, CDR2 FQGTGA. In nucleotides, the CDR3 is TGTGCCAGCAGCCTCGACGGGGCAGGGGGCTCCTACGATGAGCAGTTCTTC. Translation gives CASSLDGAGGSYDEQFF.

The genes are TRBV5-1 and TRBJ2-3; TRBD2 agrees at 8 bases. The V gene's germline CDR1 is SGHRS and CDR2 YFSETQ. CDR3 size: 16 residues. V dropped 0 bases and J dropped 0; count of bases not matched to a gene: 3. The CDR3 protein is CASSLEASGSTDTQYF. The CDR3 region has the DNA TGCGCCAGCAGCTTGGAGGCTAGCGGGAGCACAGATACGCAGTATTTT.

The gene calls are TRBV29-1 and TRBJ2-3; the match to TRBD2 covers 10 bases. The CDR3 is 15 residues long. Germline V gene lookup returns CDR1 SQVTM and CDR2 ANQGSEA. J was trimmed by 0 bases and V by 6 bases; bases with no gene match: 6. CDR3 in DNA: TGCAGCGTGACGATAGCGGGAGGTAGCACAGATACGCAGTATTTT. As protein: CSVTIAGGSTDTQYF.

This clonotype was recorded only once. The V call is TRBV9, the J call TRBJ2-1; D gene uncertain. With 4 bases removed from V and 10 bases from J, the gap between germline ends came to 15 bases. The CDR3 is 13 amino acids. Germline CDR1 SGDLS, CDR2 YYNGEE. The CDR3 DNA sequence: TGTGCCAGCAGCCCTGAGTCGCCCTACGAGCAGTTCTTC. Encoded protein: CASSPESPYEQFF.

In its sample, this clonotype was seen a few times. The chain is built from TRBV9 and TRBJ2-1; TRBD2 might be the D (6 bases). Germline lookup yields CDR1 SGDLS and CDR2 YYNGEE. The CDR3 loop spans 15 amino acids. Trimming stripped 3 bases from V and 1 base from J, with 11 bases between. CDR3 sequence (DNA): TGTGCCAGCAGCGGGAGGGGCGGTTCCTACAATGAGCAGTTCTTC. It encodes CASSGRGGSYNEQFF.

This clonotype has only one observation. The CDR3 region is CASSIWGVGNYEQYF. The CDR3, as DNA: TGTGCCAGCAGTATATGGGGGGTGGGGAATTACGAGCAGTACTTC. J is TRBJ2-7 and V is TRBV27, with TRBD2 as a possible D gene (6 bases). The V gene lost 5 bases and the J gene lost 4 bases, with 18 bases spanning the gap. Germline V gene lookup returns CDR1 MNHEY and CDR2 SMNVEV (reference sequence). CDR3 length: 15 amino acids.

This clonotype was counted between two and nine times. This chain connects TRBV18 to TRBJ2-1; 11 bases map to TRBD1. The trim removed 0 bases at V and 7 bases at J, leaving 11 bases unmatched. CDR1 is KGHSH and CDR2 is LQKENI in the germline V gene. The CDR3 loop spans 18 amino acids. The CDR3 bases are TGTGCCAGCTCACCACCTTACGTGGACAGGGGGCTTGGGAATGAGCAGTTCTTC. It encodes CASSPPYVDRGLGNEQFF.